This T cell receptor beta chain appears in the sequencing data of a study of T cells after posttransplantation cyclophosphamide. Repertoires were generated with immunoSEQ multiplex PCR, while TCRdb's copy carries only in-frame clones and drops some. The sample yields 15,000 to 20,000 clones, around 85% seen once. Overall study results and limits: Donor-recipient repertoire similarity was low at 1-2 months, rising over year one. Skin or GI-infiltrating T cells shared few TRB sequences with blood.

Comments on this clone: Its cognate antigen is unknown.

Controls had myeloablative marrow grafts with methotrexate and calcineurin inhibitor, sampled at 1 year. Germline V gives CDR1 SQVTM, CDR2 ANQGSEA. This CDR3 spans 13 amino acids. Trimming pared 1 base from V and 8 bases from J, leaving 12 bases between. The specimen was PBMCs, collected after allogeneic stem cell transplant with calcineurin inhibitor and methotrexate. This receptor was taken from a young adult female patient who received an allogeneic stem cell transplant from an unrelated donor, was CMV-positive, and had acute and chronic GVHD. The graft donor may have contributed some T cells. This sequence joins TRBV29-1 and TRBJ2-1, with D possibly being TRBD2 (6 bases). The CDR3 is CSVEAGAFYEQFF. The CDR3 DNA is TGCAGCGTTGAAGCGGGAGCTTTTTATGAGCAGTTCTTC.